This T cell receptor (beta chain) was identified in a study of T cells expressing NK-cell markers. CDR1 is SGDLS and CDR2 is YYNGEE in the germline V gene. This CDR3 region has 16 residues. TCRdb derives one entry per CDR3 protein from the 5' RACE reads, leaving out DNA. The table for this sample gives over 350,000 distinct CDR3 sequences. Specimen: blood T cells: a sorted CD56 or NKG2C T cell subset, CD4+ or CD8+ T cells, or bulk PBMC T cells (not recorded which). The receptor was derived from a woman between 45 and 65 years old in good health. The genes are TRBV9 and TRBJ2-3; TCRdb lists TRBD1, though no DNA is available to test this call. Here the CDR3 reads CASSVGDRGRTDTQYF.